This TCR beta chain was observed in a study of tumor-infiltrating lymphocytes in primary liver carcinoma. Across the whole study: Patients were men and women aged 30 to 69 years. Samples returned roughly 3.65 to 7.5 million productive TCRbeta reads, a yield that was similar across tissue types.

Germline DNA was also extracted, and blood RNA was taken from unsorted whole blood. Presurgery, 4 to 4.5 milliliters of peripheral blood were collected. Using a constant-region primer together with ProtoScript II reverse transcriptase, TCR beta cDNA was made from roughly 540 ng of total RNA. The TCR beta library was amplified through three nested multiplex PCR rounds in a modified ARM-PCR procedure. The study ran its first two PCR rounds for roughly 10 cycles each, using TRBV1-TRBV30 forward primers and a C-beta reverse primer. TCRdb fed the multiplex PCR reads into MiXCR, producing one record per CDR3 protein. The data hold approximately 330,000 distinct CDR3 sequences, with 65% observed a single time. From germline, CDR1 is SGHAT and CDR2 FQNNGV. CDR3 length: 16 amino acids. V gave up 6 bases and J gave up 5 bases; unmatched junction bases: 12.

This sequence joins TRBV11-2 and TRBJ2-2; 7 bases match TRBD1. This receptor was obtained from a man aged 35 to 55 with primary liver carcinoma and hepatitis B virus infection. Material: peripheral blood. CDR3 region: CASRRPVQGNTGELFF. The CDR3 coding sequence is TGTGCCAGCAGACGACCGGTACAGGGGAATACCGGGGAGCTGTTTTTT.